Listed below are T cell receptor beta chains from one sample, sequenced in a study of T-cell reconstitution after alpha-beta-depleted transplantation in children. TCRdb recomputed calls from the PCR reads with MiXCR, one row per CDR3 protein. The sample has 300,000 to 400,000 distinct CDR3 sequences; about 14% are singletons. Sequencing was performed on PBMCs, taken from the stem cell graft. All receptors come from a human donor who donated a stem cell graft to a child with Fanconi anemia. The CDR3 runs from the conserved cysteine through the conserved F or W. Each record gives: CDR3 length, J gene, clone size, D gene, V gene, CDR3 DNA, CDR3 protein. A D gene is named only where the DNA matches it firmly. Where a row states a size, it is once, few, many or the class of an expanded clone; other rows omit it.

13 TRBJ2-1 few - TRBV15 TGTGCCACCAGCAGAGCTGGGTACAATGAGCAGTTCTTC CATSRAGYNEQFF
15 TRBJ1-5 few - TRBV12-3/TRBV12-4 TGTGCCAGCAGCCAAGACGGAAAGAGCCCTCAGCCCCAGCATTTT CASSQDGKSPQPQHF
16 TRBJ2-5 - - TRBV7-7 TGTGCCAGCAGCGAATCTCAAGCCCCATACCAAGAGACCCAGTACTTC CASSESQAPYQETQYF
14 TRBJ2-1 many - TRBV2 TGTGCCAGCAGTGAACGGAGCTCCTACAATGAGCAGTTCTTC CASSERSSYNEQFF
16 TRBJ2-1 few - TRBV12-3/TRBV12-4 TGTGCCAGCAGTACACAGGACAGAGCTATGGGCAATGAGCAGTTCTTC CASSTQDRAMGNEQFF
14 TRBJ1-2 - - TRBV5-1 TGCGCCAGCAGCCTTAGGGACTCCCCGTCTGGCTACACCTTC CASSLRDSPSGYTF
16 TRBJ1-5 - - TRBV4-2 TGTGCCAGCAGCCAAGAACGGACATCCAGCAATCAGCCCCAGCATTTT CASSQERTSSNQPQHF
16 TRBJ2-1 - TRBD2 TRBV6-5 TGTGCCAGCAGTTTGATGTCCGGGGGGGCCTACAATGAGCAGTTCTTC CASSLMSGGAYNEQFF
14 TRBJ1-5 many - TRBV15 TGTGCCACCCGCTGGGACAATAGCAATCAGCCCCAGCATTTT CATRWDNSNQPQHF
15 TRBJ2-6 few - TRBV4-2 TGTGCCAGCAGCCAATATGGGTCTGGGGCCAACGTCCTGACTTTC CASSQYGSGANVLTF
11 TRBJ2-7 few - TRBV29-1 TGCAGCGTGACCGTCGTTGGCGAGCAGTACTTC CSVTVVGEQYF
13 TRBJ1-2 medium-sized - TRBV5-1 TGCGCCAGCAGCTTGGAACCTTCCGGGGGCTACACCTTC CASSLEPSGGYTF
14 TRBJ2-7 few - TRBV5-1 TGCGCCAGCAGCGCCCCCGGGACTTCCTACGAGCAGTACTTC CASSAPGTSYEQYF
15 TRBJ1-3 - - TRBV6-5 TGTGCCAGCAGTTTGGACCGATTCTCTGGAAACACCATATATTTT CASSLDRFSGNTIYF
15 TRBJ2-6 few - TRBV12-3/TRBV12-4 TGTGCCAGCAGCAACCTCATCGCTGGGGCCAACGTCCTGACTTTC CASSNLIAGANVLTF
15 TRBJ2-3 - - TRBV7-2 TGTGCCAGCAGCTTGACTGCCGGGCTCCACCATACGCAGTATTTT CASSLTAGLHHTQYF
15 TRBJ1-1 - - TRBV5-1 TGCGCCAGCAGCTTGGATACGGGGAAGAACACTGAAGCTTTCTTT CASSLDTGKNTEAFF
13 TRBJ2-5 few - TRBV7-2 TGTGCCAGCAGCTTCAGGATCCAAGAGACCCAGTACTTC CASSFRIQETQYF
15 TRBJ2-1 - - TRBV12-3/TRBV12-4 TGTGCCAGCAGTTTGGAGGGACAGCTATACAATGAGCAGTTCTTC CASSLEGQLYNEQFF
12 TRBJ1-5 many TRBD1 TRBV20-1 TGCAGTGCCGGACAGGGGAATCAGCCCCAGCATTTT CSAGQGNQPQHF
14 TRBJ2-1 many - TRBV20-1 TGCAGTGCTAGTACATTCCGGGTTTTTGATGAGCAGTTCTTC CSASTFRVFDEQFF
13 TRBJ2-3 many - TRBV24-1 TGTGCCACCAGTGTCTCAGGCAGTGATACGCAGTATTTT CATSVSGSDTQYF
15 TRBJ1-1 - - TRBV7-3 TGTGCCAGCAGCTTAACAGGACAGACGAACACTGAAGCTTTCTTT CASSLTGQTNTEAFF
13 TRBJ1-5 many - TRBV20-1 TGCAGTGCTGGTCAAGGGGTAGCTCAGCCCCAGCATTTT CSAGQGVAQPQHF
13 TRBJ2-1 - TRBD2 TRBV29-1 TGCAGCGTTGGGACTAGCGGTATCAATGAGCAGTTCTTC CSVGTSGINEQFF
14 TRBJ2-5 few TRBD1 TRBV10-1 TGCGCCAGCAGTGACACAGGGGAAGGAGAGACCCAGTACTTC CASSDTGEGETQYF
16 TRBJ2-3 few TRBD2 TRBV5-1 TGCGCCAGCAGCTTTTGGCCGGGACTAGCAACAGATACGCAGTATTTT CASSFWPGLATDTQYF
14 TRBJ1-1 - - TRBV12-3/TRBV12-4 TGTGCCAGCTGCTGGGGACTTACGAACACTGAAGCTTTCTTT CASCWGLTNTEAFF
15 TRBJ2-1 few - TRBV5-1 TGCGCCAGCAGCTTGGACGGGCCCCCCTACAATGAGCAGTTCTTC CASSLDGPPYNEQFF